The 5 T cell receptor beta chains presented below share a single source sample, sequenced in a study of cytotoxic CD8 clonotypes in ibrutinib-treated CLL (dated by TCRdb to the early 2020s). Libraries were made using the immunoSEQ multiplex PCR assay. Held by TCRdb, this immuneACCESS table contains in-frame sequences only and omits some clones. Under half of the omission traces to an unresolved V gene where checked; the cause of the rest is unknown. The sample yields about 200,000 clones; 55% to 85% were counted once. Roughly 12% of the sample lies in the top ten. The time point label of this sample denotes: 20 to 25 months on ibrutinib. The specimen comprised PBMCs, sampled after 24 months of ibrutinib treatment. The receptors stem from a human donor with chronic lymphocytic leukemia.

The chain joins TRBV7-9 to TRBJ2-3, with 9 bases aligning to TRBD2. The J segment lost 2 bases and the V segment lost 0 bases, leaving 12 bases of the junction unmatched. The CDR3 covers 19 residues. Germline-derived CDR1 and CDR2 are SEHNR and FQNEAQ (reference sequence). The CDR3 reads CASSLAGAVAGASTDTQYF. The CDR3 DNA follows: TGTGCCAGCAGCTTAGCGGGAGCCGTAGCGGGAGCATCCACAGATACGCAGTATTTT. Full variable domain (missing parts from reference TRBV7-9 and TRBJ2-3): DTGVSQNPRHKITKRGQNVTFRCDPISEHNRLYWYRQTLGQGPEFLTYFQNEAQLEKSRLLSDRFSAERPKGSFSTLEIQRTEQGDSAMYLCASSLAGAVAGASTDTQYFGPGTRLTVL.

This clone was seen more than once but under ten times. This chain uses TRBV10-3 with TRBJ2-2; TRBD1 might be the D (5 bases). The CDR3 runs 16 residues. The ends were cut back, 6 bases at V and 0 bases at J, with 14 bases in the middle. Germline V gene sequence: CDR1 ENHRY, CDR2 SYGVKD. The CDR3 spells CAISPTQTANTGELFF. For the CDR3, the DNA is TGTGCCATCAGCCCGACCCAGACAGCGAACACCGGGGAGCTGTTTTTT.

V is TRBV6-1 and J is TRBJ1-1, with D possibly matching TRBD1 (5 bases). CDR3 size: 13 residues. Trimming removed 6 bases at V and 1 base at J, with 9 bases between. Germline V gene data show CDR1 as MNHNS and CDR2 as SASEGT. The CDR3 spells CASRIGQNTEAFF. DNA of the CDR3: TGTGCCAGCAGGATCGGACAGAACACTGAAGCTTTCTTT.

This clone appeared a few times. The genes are TRBV5-4 and TRBJ2-2; D might be TRBD1 (5 bases). CDR1 SGHNT and CDR2 YYREEE come from the germline V gene (reference sequence). V was shortened by 0 bases and J by 2 bases, with 8 bases between the two germline ends. This CDR3 contains 15 residues. CDR3 protein: CASSLETDNTGELFF. The CDR3 DNA is TGTGCCAGCAGCTTGGAGACAGATAACACCGGGGAGCTGTTTTTT.

The chain recombines TRBV15 with TRBJ2-7; maybe TRBD1 (6 bases). V was trimmed by 3 bases and J by 3 bases, leaving 15 bases between them. CDR3 length: 15 residues. Per germline, CDR1 LNHNV and CDR2 YYDKDF (reference sequence). CDR3 protein: CATSRPGDLGYEQYF. For the CDR3, the DNA is TGTGCCACCAGCAGGCCAGGGGACCTAGGCTACGAGCAGTACTTC.